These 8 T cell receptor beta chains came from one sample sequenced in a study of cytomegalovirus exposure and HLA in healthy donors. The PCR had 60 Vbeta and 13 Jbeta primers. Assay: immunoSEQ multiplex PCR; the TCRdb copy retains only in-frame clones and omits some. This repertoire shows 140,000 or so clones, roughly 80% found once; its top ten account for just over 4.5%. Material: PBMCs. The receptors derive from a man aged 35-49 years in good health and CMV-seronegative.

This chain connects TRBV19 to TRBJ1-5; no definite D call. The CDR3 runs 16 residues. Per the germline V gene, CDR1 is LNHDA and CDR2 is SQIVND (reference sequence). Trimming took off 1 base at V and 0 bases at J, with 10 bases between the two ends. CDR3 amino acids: CASSIVGGSSNQPQHF. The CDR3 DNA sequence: TGTGCCAGTAGTATAGTTGGAGGGAGTAGCAATCAGCCCCAGCATTTT.

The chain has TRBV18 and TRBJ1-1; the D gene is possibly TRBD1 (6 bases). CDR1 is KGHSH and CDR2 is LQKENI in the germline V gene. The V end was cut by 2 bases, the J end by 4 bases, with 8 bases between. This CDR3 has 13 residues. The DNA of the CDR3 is TGTGCCAGCTCACCAGGGGGCATCACTGAAGCTTTCTTT. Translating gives CASSPGGITEAFF.

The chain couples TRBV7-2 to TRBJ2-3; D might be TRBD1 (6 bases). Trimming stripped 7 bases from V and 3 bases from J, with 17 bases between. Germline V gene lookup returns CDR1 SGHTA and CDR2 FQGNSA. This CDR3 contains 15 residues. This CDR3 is CASTSNRVGTDTQYF. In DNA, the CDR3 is TGTGCCAGCACCTCAAACAGGGTAGGGACAGATACGCAGTATTTT. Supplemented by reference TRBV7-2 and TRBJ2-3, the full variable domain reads GAGVSQSPSNKVTEKGKDVELRCDPISGHTALYWYRQSLGQGLEFLIYFQGNSAPDKSGLPSDRFSAERTGGSVSTLTIQRTQQEDSAVYLCASTSNRVGTDTQYFGPGTRLTVL.

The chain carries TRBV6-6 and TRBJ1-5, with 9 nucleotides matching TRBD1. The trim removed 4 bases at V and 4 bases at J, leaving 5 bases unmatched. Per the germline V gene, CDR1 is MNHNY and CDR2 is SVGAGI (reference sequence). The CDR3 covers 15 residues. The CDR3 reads CASSLDRGTNQPQHF. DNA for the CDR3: TGTGCCAGCAGTTTGGACAGGGGCACAAATCAGCCCCAGCATTTT.

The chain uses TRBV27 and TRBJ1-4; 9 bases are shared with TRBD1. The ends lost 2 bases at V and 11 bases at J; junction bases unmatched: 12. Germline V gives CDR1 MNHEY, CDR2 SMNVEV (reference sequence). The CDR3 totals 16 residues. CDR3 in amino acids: CASSLDRGSGLRKLFF. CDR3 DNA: TGTGCCAGCAGTTTAGACAGGGGGTCCGGCTTACGGAAACTGTTTTTT.

The CDR3 spells CASSRAGGTYGYTF. The CDR3 nucleotides are TGCGCCAGCAGCCGAGCAGGGGGTACCTATGGCTACACCTTC. The V and J genes are TRBV4-3 and TRBJ1-2; the match to TRBD1 covers 7 bases. The CDR3 spans 14 residues. Germline V gives CDR1 LGHNA, CDR2 YSLEER. J gave up 4 bases and V 4 bases, and 6 bases lay outside the gene matches.

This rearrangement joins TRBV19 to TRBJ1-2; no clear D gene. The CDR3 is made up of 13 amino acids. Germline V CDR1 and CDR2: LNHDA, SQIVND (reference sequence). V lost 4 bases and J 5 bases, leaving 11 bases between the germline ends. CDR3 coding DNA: TGTGCCAGTAGTAACCGGGGTCGGTATGGCTACACCTTC. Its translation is CASSNRGRYGYTF. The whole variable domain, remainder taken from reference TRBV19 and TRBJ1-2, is DGGITQSPKYLFRKEGQNVTLSCEQNLNHDAMYWYRQDPGQGLRLIYYSQIVNDFQKGDIAEGYSVSREKKESFPLTVTSAQKNPTAFYLCASSNRGRYGYTFGSGTRLTVV.

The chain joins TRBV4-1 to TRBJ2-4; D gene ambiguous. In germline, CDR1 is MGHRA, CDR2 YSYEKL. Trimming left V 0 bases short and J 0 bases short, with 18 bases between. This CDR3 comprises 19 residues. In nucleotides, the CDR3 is TGCGCCAGCAGCCAAGAGTTAGGTGGCGGTGGTCTAGCCAAAAACATTCAGTACTTC. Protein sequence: CASSQELGGGGLAKNIQYF.